This TCR beta chain was sequenced during a study of T cell responses to AZD1222 COVID-19 vaccine. Findings of the study overall: There were repertoire samples only from the period after the peak T cell response. Close to half of spike-specific TCRs reportedly recognize unmutated variant regions. Two AZD1222 doses significantly raised spike-specific TCR breadth and depth over controls. Just five to seven people given AZD1222 tested seropositive at baseline.

Germline values: CDR1 LGHDT, CDR2 YNNKEL (reference sequence). The CDR3 extends over 17 amino acids. Trimming removed 1 base from V and 2 bases from J, with 15 bases in between. Some clones are missing from TCRdb's copy, which holds only in-frame ones; the method was immunoSEQ multiplex PCR. Among tens of thousands of clones listed, about 81% were seen once. About this clone itself: Its antigen remains unknown.

This sequence originates from an adult in good health. Sequencing used peripheral blood, obtained on day 0 of AZD1222 vaccination. The chain recombines TRBV3-1 (or the pseudogene TRBV3-2) with TRBJ1-5, with D perhaps TRBD1 (5 bases). The CDR3 sequence: CASSQGRGEDGNQPQHF. The CDR3 DNA follows: TGTGCCAGCAGCCAAGGGAGAGGGGAAGATGGCAATCAGCCCCAGCATTTT.